This TCR beta chain was documented in a study of response to subunit inactivated influenza vaccine. TCRdb passed the RT-PCR reads through MiXCR, listing each CDR3 protein once. The repertoire holds approximately 300,000 distinct CDR3 sequences, with approximately 20% as singletons. About this clonotype itself: Its antigen remains unidentified.

Study-wide findings and caveats: Authors proposed each seasonal influenza vaccination draws in few new T cells.

Deletions cut 5 bases from V and 3 bases from J, with 13 bases between. There are 14 residues in the CDR3. Germline V lookup: CDR1 MDHEN, CDR2 SYDVKM. The source of this sequence is a man between 45 and 75 years old who received an inactivated influenza vaccine. The chain couples TRBV28 to TRBJ1-2; TRBD1 is a possible D gene (6 bases). The material sequenced was PBMCs from blood, taken 21 months after vaccination. The CDR3 here is CASSNRQAYYGYTF. The CDR3 nucleotides are TGTGCCAGCAGTAACCGACAGGCTTACTATGGCTACACCTTC.